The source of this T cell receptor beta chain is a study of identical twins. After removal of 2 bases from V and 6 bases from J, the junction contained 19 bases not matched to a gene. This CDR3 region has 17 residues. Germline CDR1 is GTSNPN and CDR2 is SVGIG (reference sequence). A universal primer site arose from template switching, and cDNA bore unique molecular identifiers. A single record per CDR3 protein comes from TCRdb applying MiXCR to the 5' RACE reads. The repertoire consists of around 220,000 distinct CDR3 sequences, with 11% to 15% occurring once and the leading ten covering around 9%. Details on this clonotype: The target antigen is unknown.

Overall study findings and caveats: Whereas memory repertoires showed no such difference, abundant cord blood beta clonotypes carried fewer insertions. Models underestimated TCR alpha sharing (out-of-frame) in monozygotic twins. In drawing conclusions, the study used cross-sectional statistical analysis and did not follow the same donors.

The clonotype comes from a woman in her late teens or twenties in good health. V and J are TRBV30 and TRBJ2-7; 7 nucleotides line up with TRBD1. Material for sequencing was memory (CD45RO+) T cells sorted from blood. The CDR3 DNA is TGTGCCTGGAGTTACCCCCGGACAGGTGTTTCTCAGTCCGAGCAGTACTTC. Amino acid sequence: CAWSYPRTGVSQSEQYF.